These 15 T cell receptor beta chains originate from one sample sequenced in a study of metastatic and nonmetastatic thyroid tumors. MiXCR was used by TCRdb to re-call the PCR reads. The table shows around 15,000 clones, with approximately 12% occurring only once. Every patient was untreated before thyroid surgery. What was sequenced was tumor tissue. Receptor source: a female donor with papillary thyroid cancer or a benign thyroid nodule (not recorded which). Some clones in this sample may be carry-over from other donors' samples.

This clone was seen repeatedly, ten times or more. V usage is TRBV4-2 and J usage is TRBJ1-5; 10 bases align to TRBD1. The germline CDR1 and CDR2 sequences are LGHNA and YNFKEQ. Unmatched junction bases numbered 12, after V lost 4 bases and J lost 0 bases. The length of the CDR3 is 19 residues. The CDR3 loop reads CASSPARTGGATSNQPQHF. In nucleotides, the CDR3 is TGTGCCAGCAGCCCCGCCCGGACAGGGGGGGCAACTAGCAATCAGCCCCAGCATTTT.

At least ten counts were recorded for this clone. This chain uses TRBV20-1 with TRBJ2-7; maybe TRBD2 (6 bases). CDR3 length: 13 residues. Germline CDR1 and CDR2: DFQATT and SNEGSKA (reference sequence). V was shortened by 5 bases and J by 0 bases, with 11 bases between the two germline ends. The CDR3 protein is CSAPGLYSYEQYF. CDR3 sequence (DNA): TGCAGTGCTCCGGGACTCTACTCCTACGAGCAGTACTTC.

The chain joins TRBV20-1 to TRBJ2-3, with 10 bases lining up with TRBD2. The germline gives CDR1 DFQATT, CDR2 SNEGSKA (reference sequence). The CDR3 covers 15 residues. V lost 1 base and J lost 2; bases outside the gene matches: 3. The CDR3 nucleotides read TGCAGTGCTAGAGCCGGGACTAGCGCCACAGATACGCAGTATTTT. This encodes CSARAGTSATDTQYF.

This clone turned up a few times. It may be a read error: a sequence one base away is much more abundant. V is TRBV12-5 and J is TRBJ2-1, with TRBD2 matching over 8 bases. Germline values: CDR1 LGHNT, CDR2 FRNRAP. This CDR3 is 15 amino acids long. CDR3 nucleotide sequence: TGTGCTAGTGGACAACAGCGGGGGACCTACAGTGAGCAGTTCTTC. Residues: CASGQQRGTYSEQFF.

This clone showed up many times. This chain connects TRBV20-1 to TRBJ2-7, with 7 bases identical to TRBD1. The CDR3 covers 14 residues. V dropped 3 bases and J dropped 3; count of bases not matched to a gene: 8. CDR1 and CDR2 (germline): DFQATT, SNEGSKA (reference sequence). In DNA, the CDR3 is TGCAGTGCTAGGGAGACCGACAGGGTCTACGAGCAGTACTTC. Translation: CSARETDRVYEQYF.

This clone was seen repeatedly, ten times or more. The chain couples TRBV19 to TRBJ2-2; D may be TRBD2 (5 bases). The length of the CDR3 is 14 residues. Germline V gene sequence: CDR1 LNHDA, CDR2 SQIVND (reference sequence). V was shortened by 8 bases and J by 6 bases, with 16 bases between the two germline ends. The CDR3 nucleotides read TGTGCCAGTCAAAAACGAGGGCCCGCCGGGGAGCTGTTTTTT. Encoded protein: CASQKRGPAGELFF.

This clone was seen more than once but under ten times. This chain links TRBV2 with TRBJ2-5; TRBD1 is a possible D gene (5 bases). The V end was cut by 4 bases, the J end by 1 base, with 7 bases between. The CDR3 totals 13 residues. Germline V gene sequence: CDR1 SNHLY, CDR2 FYNNEI. This CDR3 is CASSAGIQETQYF. The CDR3 DNA reads as TGTGCCAGCAGTGCAGGGATCCAAGAGACCCAGTACTTC.

As concerns this clone: This may arise from a read error, as a much more abundant clone is one base away. The rearrangement joins TRBV7-3 to TRBJ2-5, with 12 bases fitting TRBD2. This CDR3 comprises 18 residues. From germline, CDR1 is SGHTA and CDR2 FQGTGA. DNA of the CDR3: TGTGCCAGCAGCTTGACTCCGGCTAGCGGGGGGGTCCAAGATACCCAGTACTTC. It yields the protein CASSLTPASGGVQDTQYF. Together with reference TRBV7-3 and TRBJ2-5, the CDR3 gives the full variable domain: GAGVSQTPSNKVTEKGKYVELRCDPISGHTALYWYRQSLGQGPEFLIYFQGTGAADDSGLPNDRFFAVRPEGSVSTLKIQRTERGDSAVYLCASSLTPASGGVQDTQYFGPGTRLLVL.

This clone was found many times. This sequence joins TRBV7-3 and TRBJ2-3; TRBD1 matches 12 bases. Germline V lookup: CDR1 SGHTA, CDR2 FQGTGA. The CDR3 totals 19 residues. The trim removed 3 bases at V and 2 bases at J, leaving 12 bases unmatched. CDR3 DNA: TGTGCCAGCAGCTTCATGTTGGGACAGGGGGCTTTTTTCACAGATACGCAGTATTTT. Translating gives CASSFMLGQGAFFTDTQYF.

This clone was seen many times. V gene TRBV15 combines with J gene TRBJ2-2, with 7 nucleotides matching TRBD2. Per germline, CDR1 LNHNV and CDR2 YYDKDF (reference sequence). This CDR3 comprises 14 residues. The V segment lost 6 bases and the J segment 1 base; nucleotides outside the gene matches: 2. In DNA form, the CDR3 reads TGTGCCACCAGAGCGGGACGGAACACCGGGGAGCTGTTTTTT. As protein: CATRAGRNTGELFF.

This clone has at least ten counts. The rearrangement uses TRBV20-1 and TRBJ2-3; the match to TRBD2 covers 7 bases. Germline CDR1 reads DFQATT; CDR2 reads SNEGSKA (reference sequence). The CDR3 spans 14 residues. Unmatched junction bases numbered 7, after V lost 3 bases and J lost 4 bases. The CDR3: CSASSSGTADTQYF. The CDR3 DNA is TGCAGTGCTAGTTCCAGCGGGACCGCAGATACGCAGTATTTT.

By sample share, this clone is medium-sized. The chain carries TRBV27 and TRBJ2-6; D might be TRBD1 (5 bases). V lost 2 bases, J lost 2 bases, and 16 bases lay in between. This CDR3 comprises 18 residues. The germline V gene has CDR1 MNHEY and CDR2 SMNVEV (reference sequence). The CDR3 reads CASSLSTGRATGANVLTF. The DNA for the CDR3 is TGTGCCAGCAGTTTAAGTACAGGACGGGCTACTGGGGCCAACGTCCTGACTTTC.

Within the sample, this clone is medium-sized. This chain links TRBV3-1 with TRBJ1-3, with D uncertain. V was pared by 1 base and J by 0 bases, with 4 bases between. Germline V gene lookup returns CDR1 LGHDT and CDR2 YNNKEL (reference sequence). CDR3 size: 14 residues. CDR3 protein: CASSQVGSGNTIYF. In DNA form, the CDR3 reads TGTGCCAGCAGCCAAGTCGGCTCTGGAAACACCATATATTTT.

This clone was found many times. The V and J genes are TRBV14 and TRBJ2-3; D possibly corresponds to TRBD1 (6 bases). V was pared by 1 base and J by 1 base, with 12 bases between. Germline lookup yields CDR1 SGHDN and CDR2 FVKESK. This CDR3 is built from 16 residues. The CDR3 nucleotides are TGTGCCAGCAGCCAAGGGTCGAACAGGGGCACAGATACGCAGTATTTT. This gives the protein CASSQGSNRGTDTQYF.

This clone was found many times. The chain carries TRBV27 and TRBJ1-5; D remains unclear. The germline CDR1 and CDR2 sequences are MNHEY and SMNVEV (reference sequence). The CDR3 contains 14 residues. Trimming cost V 2 bases and J 4 bases, with 9 bases left between them. This CDR3 reads CASSLMGGNQPQHF. The CDR3, as DNA: TGTGCCAGCAGTTTAATGGGTGGGAATCAGCCCCAGCATTTT.